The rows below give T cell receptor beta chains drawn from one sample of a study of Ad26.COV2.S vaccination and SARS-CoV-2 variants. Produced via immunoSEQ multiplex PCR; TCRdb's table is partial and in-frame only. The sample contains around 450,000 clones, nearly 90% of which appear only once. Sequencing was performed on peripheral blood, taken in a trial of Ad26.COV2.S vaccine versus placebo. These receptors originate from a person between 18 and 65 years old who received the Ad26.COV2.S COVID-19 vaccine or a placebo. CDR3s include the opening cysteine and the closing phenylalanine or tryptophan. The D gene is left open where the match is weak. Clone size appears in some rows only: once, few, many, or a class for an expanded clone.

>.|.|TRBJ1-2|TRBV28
TGTGCCAGCAGTCTCCGGGACACCGGGTTCGGGGGCTATGGCTACACCTTC
CASSLRDTGFGGYGYTF
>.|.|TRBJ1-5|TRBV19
TGTGCCAGTAGTATTCAGGCCGATAGCAATCAGCCCCAGCATTTT
CASSIQADSNQPQHF
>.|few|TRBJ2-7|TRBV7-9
TGTGCCAGCACCTCCCCGCTCTCCTACGAGCAGTACTTC
CASTSPLSYEQYF
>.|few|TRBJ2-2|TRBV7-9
TGTGCCAGCAGGCGGACCCCTACCGGGGGGGAGCTGTTTTTT
CASRRTPTGGELFF
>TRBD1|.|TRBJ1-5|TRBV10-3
TGTGCCATCAGTGCGGGAAGCAGGGGGCGTGTGGGTCAGCCCCAGCATTTT
CAISAGSRGRVGQPQHF
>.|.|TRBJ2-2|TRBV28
TGTGCCAGCAGTTTTGTCCGGGAAAACACCGGGGAGCTGTTTTTT
CASSFVRENTGELFF
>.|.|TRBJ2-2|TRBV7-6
TGTGCCAGCAGCTTAAAGGCTAGCGTCATATACACCGGGGAGCTGTTTTTT
CASSLKASVIYTGELFF
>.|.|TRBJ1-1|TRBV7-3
TGTGCCAGCAGTTCCGGGACGAACATTGAAGCTTTCTTT
CASSSGTNIEAFF
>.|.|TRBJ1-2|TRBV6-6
TGTGCCAGCAGCTCCAGGGTGGAGTATGGCTACACCTTC
CASSSRVEYGYTF
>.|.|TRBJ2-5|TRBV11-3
TGTGCCAGCAGCTTACGGGGGGCTGGAGAGACCCAGTACTTC
CASSLRGAGETQYF
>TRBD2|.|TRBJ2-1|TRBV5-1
TGCGCCAGCAGCTTGACCCCTCGGACTAGCGGGAGGGGTAATGAGCAGTTCTTC
CASSLTPRTSGRGNEQFF
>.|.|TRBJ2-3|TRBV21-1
TGTGCCAGCAGCTTGACTAGCGGGCACCTCAGTAACAGAGCAGATACGCAGTATTTT
CASSLTSGHLSNRADTQYF
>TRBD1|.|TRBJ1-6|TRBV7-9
TGTGCCAGCAGCCCCGACAGGGATAATTCACCCCTCCACTTT
CASSPDRDNSPLHF
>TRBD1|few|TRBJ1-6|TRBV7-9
TGTGCCAGCAGCTCGCTACAGGGGTCGGCCCTCCACTTT
CASSSLQGSALHF
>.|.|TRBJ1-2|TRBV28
TGTGCCAGCAGTTTAGGAGGGCTTCGGGTCTATGGCTACACCTTC
CASSLGGLRVYGYTF
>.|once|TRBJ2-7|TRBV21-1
TGTGCCAGCAGCAACGGTGGCAGGGTAAAACGGGGAAGCTCCTACGAGCAGTACTTC
CASSNGGRVKRGSSYEQYF
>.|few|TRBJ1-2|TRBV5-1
TGCGCCAGCAGCTTGGATTGGTTCGGCCAGGGGAACTATGGCTACACCTTC
CASSLDWFGQGNYGYTF
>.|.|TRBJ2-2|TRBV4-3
TGCGCCAGCAGCCAACTCCTCCCGGAGAACACCGGGGAGCTGTTTTTT
CASSQLLPENTGELFF
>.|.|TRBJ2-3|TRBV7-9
TGTGCCAGCAGCGACACCCCCAGGGCCACAGATACGCAGTATTTT
CASSDTPRATDTQYF
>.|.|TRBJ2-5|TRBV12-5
TGTGCTAGTGGTTTGGTACTTGGAAGATCAGGGAAGAAGGAGACCCAGTACTTC
CASGLVLGRSGKKETQYF
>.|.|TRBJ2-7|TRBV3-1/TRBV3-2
TGTGCCAGCAGCCACAGGGGGGGCACCTACGAGCAGTACTTC
CASSHRGGTYEQYF
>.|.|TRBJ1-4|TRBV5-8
TGTGCCAGCAGCTTGCTCGGAGGGGCAGCAACTAATGAAAAACTGTTTTTT
CASSLLGGAATNEKLFF
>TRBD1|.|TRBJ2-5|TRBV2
TGTGCCAGCAGTGTTAGGACAGGGGGATCGGAGACCCAGTACTTC
CASSVRTGGSETQYF
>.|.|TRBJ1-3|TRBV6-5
TGTGCCAGTACTTTCGCAGTCCTTGGAAACACCATATATTTT
CASTFAVLGNTIYF
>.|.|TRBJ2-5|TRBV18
TGTGCCAGCTCACCCCATCCCGGGGAGGAGACCCAGTACTTC
CASSPHPGEETQYF
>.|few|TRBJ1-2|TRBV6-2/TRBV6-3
TGTGCCAGCAGTTACTCGATTCAGGGTCGTGGCTACACCTTC
CASSYSIQGRGYTF
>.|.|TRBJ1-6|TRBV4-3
TGCGCCAGCAGCCAAGCTGAGGATTCACCCCTCCACTTT
CASSQAEDSPLHF
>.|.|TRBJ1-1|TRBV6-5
TGTGCCAGCAGTTACAGGGGAGGGACTGAAGCTTTCTTT
CASSYRGGTEAFF
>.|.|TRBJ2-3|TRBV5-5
TGTGCCAGCAGCCCCGATGGAGATACGCAGTATTTT
CASSPDGDTQYF
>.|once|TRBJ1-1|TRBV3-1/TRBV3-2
TGTGCCAGCAGCCAAGAGTGGGGCGCTGAAGCTTTCTTT
CASSQEWGAEAFF
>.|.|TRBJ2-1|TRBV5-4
TGTGCCAGCAGCTTTACCGGAGGGCCCTACAATGAGCAGTTCTTC
CASSFTGGPYNEQFF
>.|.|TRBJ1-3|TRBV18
TGTGCCAGCTCACCACTAGGGCCAAGCTCTGGAAACACCATATATTTT
CASSPLGPSSGNTIYF
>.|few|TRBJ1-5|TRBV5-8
TGTGCCAGCAGCTTAGGGGGTTTGGGGAGCAATCAGCCCCAGCATTTT
CASSLGGLGSNQPQHF
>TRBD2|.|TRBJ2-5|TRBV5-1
TGCGCCAGCTTTGGGGGGACTAGCGCGAAACAGCAAGAGACCCAGTACTTC
CASFGGTSAKQQETQYF
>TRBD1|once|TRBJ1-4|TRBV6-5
TGTGCCAGCGAAAACCCGCGGACAGGGCTTGAAAAACTGTTTTTT
CASENPRTGLEKLFF
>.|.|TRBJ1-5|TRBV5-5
TGTGCCAGCAGTTGGGGTCGGGTTCCGGATCAGCCCCAGCATTTT
CASSWGRVPDQPQHF
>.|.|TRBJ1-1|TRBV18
TGTGCCAGCTCACCAAGCCAGGGGAACACTGAAGCTTTCTTT
CASSPSQGNTEAFF
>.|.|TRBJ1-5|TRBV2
TGTGCCAGCAGCGCCCGGATCAGCGTGGGACCCCAGCATTTT
CASSARISVGPQHF
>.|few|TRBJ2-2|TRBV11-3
TGTGCCAGCAGCTTAGGGGTGGACGGGGAGCTGTTTTTT
CASSLGVDGELFF
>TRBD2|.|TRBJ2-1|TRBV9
TGTGCCAGCAGCGTTGGCCTAGCGGGAGGACTAAATGAGCAGTTCTTC
CASSVGLAGGLNEQFF
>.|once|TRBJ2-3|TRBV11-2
TGTGCCAGCACCCTCGTCGGGGCAGGTACGCAGTATTTT
CASTLVGAGTQYF
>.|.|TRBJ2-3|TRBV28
TGTGCCAGCAGTTTTACCGCCCCGGGCGCGCAGTATTTT
CASSFTAPGAQYF
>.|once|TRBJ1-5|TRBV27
TGTGCCAGCAGCCAAAGAGAAGGGGAGGCGAGCAATCAGCCCCAGCATTTT
CASSQREGEASNQPQHF
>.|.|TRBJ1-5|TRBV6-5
TGTGCCAGCAGTTACTCTCCAAATCAGCCCCAGCATTTT
CASSYSPNQPQHF
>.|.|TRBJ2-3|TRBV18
TGTGCCAGCTCACCACCGAACCCGGTCAGCACAGATACGCAGTATTTT
CASSPPNPVSTDTQYF
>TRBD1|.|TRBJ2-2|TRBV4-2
TGTGCCAGCAGCCAAGAAGGGACAGACTCCCCGCGGACCGGGGAGCTGTTTTTT
CASSQEGTDSPRTGELFF
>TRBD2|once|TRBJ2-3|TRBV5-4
TGTGCCAGCAGCTTTAAGCGGGAGATCAATATAGATACGCAGTATTTT
CASSFKREINIDTQYF
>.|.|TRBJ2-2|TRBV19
TGTGCCAGTAGAAAGACGGCCCGGTCATCGCTGTTTTTT
CASRKTARSSLFF
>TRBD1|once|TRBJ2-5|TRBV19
TGTGCCAGTAGTTCCTTTGGACAGGCGTCGTTGGAGACCCAGTACTTC
CASSSFGQASLETQYF
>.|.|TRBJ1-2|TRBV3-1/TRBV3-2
TGTGCCAGCAGCCAGAACCAGATGGCGGGGGCTGACACCTTC
CASSQNQMAGADTF
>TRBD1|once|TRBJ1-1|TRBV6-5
TGTGCCAGCAGTACCCTGACAGGGGAAACTGAAGCTTTCTTT
CASSTLTGETEAFF
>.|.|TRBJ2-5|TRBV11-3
TGTGCCAGCAGCCCCCCCCCGGGACTCCAAGAGACCCAGTACTTC
CASSPPPGLQETQYF
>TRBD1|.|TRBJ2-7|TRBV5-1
TGCGCCAGCAGCCCCGCGAGACAGGGATTGTTCGAGCAGTACTTC
CASSPARQGLFEQYF
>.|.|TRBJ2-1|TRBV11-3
TGTGCCAGCAGCCTGGACAGCTCCTACAATGAGCAGTTCTTC
CASSLDSSYNEQFF
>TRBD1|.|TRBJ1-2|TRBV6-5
TGTGCCAGCAGTTTGACAGGGTTTAACTATGGCTACACCTTC
CASSLTGFNYGYTF